This T cell receptor beta chain is from a study of blood T cell repertoires in COVID-19. Turning to the study itself: Samples representing acute and convalescent COVID-19 were sourced from the United States, Italy and Spain. PBMCs, B-cell-depleted T cells, or T cells provided the cDNA or gDNA that made up the material.

The table came from immunoSEQ multiplex PCR; TCRdb's copy has only in-frame clones and leaves some out. Found here are 200,000 to 250,000 clones, about nine tenths of them singletons; the top ten hold under 3.5%. The CDR3 is made up of 15 amino acids. V lost 5 bases, J lost 4 bases, and 6 bases stayed unmatched. The germline V gene encodes CDR1 SGHTA and CDR2 FQGNSA. The chain couples TRBV7-2 to TRBJ2-1; 9 nucleotides agree with TRBD1. This TCR was sampled from a man in his thirties or forties with COVID-19, enrolled during active disease. Source material: peripheral blood. This CDR3 is CASSIQGALYNEQFF. CDR3 in DNA: TGTGCCAGCAGCATACAGGGGGCCCTATACAATGAGCAGTTCTTC.